The source of this T cell receptor beta chain is a study of CD8 T cells in Susac syndrome. An amount of RNA that ranged from 0.5 to 1 ug was reverse transcribed with random hexamers. MiXCR, run by TCRdb on the immunoSEQ multiplex PCR reads, gives a single entry per CDR3 protein. This table has 110,000 or so distinct CDR3 sequences, just under 95% appearing once. Sequencing of TCR beta covered CD8+ and CD4+ T cells obtained from blood. The CD8+ and CD4+ T cells were isolated magnetically using a negative isolation approach, whereas the TEMRA cells were enriched by FACS. The length of the CDR3 is 16 residues. Germline CDR1 MNHNS, CDR2 SASEGT. With 6 bases removed from V and 0 bases from J, the gap between germline ends came to 12 bases.

The source is a human donor with multiple sclerosis. The sequencing input was CD4+ T cells from PBMCs. V is TRBV6-1 and J is TRBJ2-6, with D unclear. The CDR3 loop is CASRPGASSGANVLTF. The DNA for the CDR3 is TGTGCCAGCAGACCAGGAGCTTCCTCTGGGGCCAACGTCCTGACTTTC.